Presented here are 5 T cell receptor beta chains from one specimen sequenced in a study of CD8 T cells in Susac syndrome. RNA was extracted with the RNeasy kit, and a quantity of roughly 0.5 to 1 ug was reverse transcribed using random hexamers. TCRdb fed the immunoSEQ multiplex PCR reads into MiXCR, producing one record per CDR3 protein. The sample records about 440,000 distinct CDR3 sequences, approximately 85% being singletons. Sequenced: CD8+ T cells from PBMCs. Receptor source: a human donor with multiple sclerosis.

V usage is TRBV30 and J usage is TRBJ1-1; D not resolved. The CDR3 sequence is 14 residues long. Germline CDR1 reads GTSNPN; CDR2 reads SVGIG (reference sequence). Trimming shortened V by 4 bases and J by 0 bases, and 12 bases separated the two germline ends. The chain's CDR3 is CAWMTGRMNTEAFF. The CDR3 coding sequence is TGTGCCTGGATGACCGGGAGAATGAACACTGAAGCTTTCTTT. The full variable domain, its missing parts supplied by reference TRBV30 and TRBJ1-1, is SQTIHQWPATLVQPVGSPLSLECTVEGTSNPNLYWYRQAAGRGLQLLFYSVGIGQISSEVPQNLSASRPQDRQFILSSKKLLLSDSGFYLCAWMTGRMNTEAFFGQGTRLTVV.

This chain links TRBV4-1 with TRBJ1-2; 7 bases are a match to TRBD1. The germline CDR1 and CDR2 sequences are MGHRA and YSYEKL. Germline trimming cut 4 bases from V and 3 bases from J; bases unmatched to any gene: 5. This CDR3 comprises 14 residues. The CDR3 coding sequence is TGCGCCAGCAGCCTTAATACAGGGGACTATGGCTACACCTTC. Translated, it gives CASSLNTGDYGYTF.

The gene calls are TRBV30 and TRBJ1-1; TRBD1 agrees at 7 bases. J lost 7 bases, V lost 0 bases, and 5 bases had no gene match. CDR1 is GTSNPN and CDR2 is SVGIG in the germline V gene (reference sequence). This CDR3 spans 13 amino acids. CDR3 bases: TGTGCCTGGAGTGTAGGGGGCCCTAATGAAGCTTTCTTT. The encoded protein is CAWSVGGPNEAFF.

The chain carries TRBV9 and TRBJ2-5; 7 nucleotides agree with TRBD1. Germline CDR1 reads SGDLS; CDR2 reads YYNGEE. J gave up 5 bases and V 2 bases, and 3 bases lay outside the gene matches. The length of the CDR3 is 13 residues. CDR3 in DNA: TGTGCCAGCAGCGTTGACAGGGAGGAGACCCAGTACTTC. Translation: CASSVDREETQYF.

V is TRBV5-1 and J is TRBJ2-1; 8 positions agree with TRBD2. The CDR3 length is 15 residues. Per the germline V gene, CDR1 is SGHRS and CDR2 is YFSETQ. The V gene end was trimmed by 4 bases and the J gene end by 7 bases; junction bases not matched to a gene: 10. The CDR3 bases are TGCGCCAGCAGCGTAACGGGGGGGCGCTGGAATGAGCAGTTCTTC. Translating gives CASSVTGGRWNEQFF. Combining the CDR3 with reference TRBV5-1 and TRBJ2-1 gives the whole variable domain KAGVTQTPRYLIKTRGQQVTLSCSPISGHRSVSWYQQTPGQGLQFLFEYFSETQRNKGNFPGRFSGRQFSNSRSEMNVSTLELGDSALYLCASSVTGGRWNEQFFGPGTRLTVL.